One and the same sample provided the 6 T cell receptor beta chains below, sequenced in a study of prognosis after radiotherapy for stage I lung cancer. Amplification of TCR beta CDR3 from genomic DNA used two-round multiplex PCR. Gene-specific primers for each TRBV and TRBJ gene drove first-round PCR. TCRdb re-called the multiplex PCR reads through MiXCR, storing one row per CDR3 protein. The top ten hold 15% to 20% of the sample, which has 25,000 to 35,000 distinct CDR3 sequences, over 45% seen once. The source was PBMCs, collected before or after stereotactic body radiation therapy (not recorded which). The source is a donor at least 50 years old with non-small cell lung cancer.

This clonotype has a handful of counts. The CDR3 here is CATGSGTSGLEEQFF. CDR3 nucleotides: TGTGCCACCGGGAGCGGGACTAGCGGTTTGGAAGAGCAGTTCTTC. The rearrangement joins TRBV24-1 to TRBJ2-1; 11 nucleotides align to TRBD2. The germline gives CDR1 KGHDR, CDR2 SFDVKD. The CDR3 is made up of 15 amino acids. V gave up 9 bases and J gave up 10 bases; unmatched junction bases: 13.

V and J are TRBV5-4 and TRBJ1-5; 8 bases match TRBD1. The trim removed 4 bases at V and 4 bases at J, leaving 7 bases unmatched. There are 15 residues in the CDR3. CDR1 and CDR2 (germline): SGHNT, YYREEE (reference sequence). The DNA for the CDR3 is TGTGCCAGCAGCGTCGACAGGGGTACAAATCAGCCCCAGCATTTT. Protein: CASSVDRGTNQPQHF.

The genes are TRBV27 and TRBJ2-1, with TRBD1 as a possible D gene (5 bases). The CDR3 has 18 amino acids. Per germline, CDR1 MNHEY and CDR2 SMNVEV (reference sequence). Trimming took 5 bases from V and 3 from J, leaving 23 bases between them. The DNA of the CDR3 is TGTGCCAGCAGTACAAACGCTTACAGGAGAAACAACTACAATGAGCAGTTCTTC. It yields the protein CASSTNAYRRNNYNEQFF.

This clonotype showed up many times. J is TRBJ1-3 and V is TRBV2, with TRBD1 matching over 7 bases. The CDR3 contains 14 residues. Unmatched junction bases numbered 4, after V lost 8 bases and J lost 0 bases. CDR1 and CDR2 (germline): SNHLY, FYNNEI. DNA for the CDR3: TGTGCCAGCTCGGGACAGATCTCTGGAAACACCATATATTTT. Amino acid sequence: CASSGQISGNTIYF.

This chain joins TRBV2 and TRBJ2-1; 12 bases fit TRBD2. Losses at the gene ends were 3 bases for V and 6 bases for J; bases not matched to a gene: 6. The CDR3 sequence is 16 residues long. Germline lookup yields CDR1 SNHLY and CDR2 FYNNEI. CDR3 sequence reads: CASSEGLAGGLNEQFF. CDR3 in DNA: TGTGCCAGCAGTGAGGGCCTAGCGGGGGGGCTCAATGAGCAGTTCTTC.

Points on this clonotype: At one end the junction does not follow the germline gene, possibly because of a read error. The chain links TRBV25-1 to TRBJ2-2, with D unclear. This CDR3 contains 14 residues. Germline V CDR1 and CDR2: MGHDK, SYGVNS. The CDR3 nucleotides read TGTGCCAGCAGGGACGCTCGGTACACCTGGGAGCTGTTTTTT. Amino acid sequence: CASRDARYTWELFF. Complete variable domain (other parts from reference TRBV25-1 and TRBJ2-2): EADIYQTPRYLVIGTGKKITLECSQTMGHDKMYWYQQDPGMELHLIHYSYGVNSTEKGDLSSESTVSRIRTEHFPLTLESARPSHTSQYLCASRDARYTWELFFGEGSRLTVL.